Listed here is a single T cell receptor beta chain. Its cognate antigen is unknown. Profiled with immunoSEQ multiplex PCR; TCRdb holds only in-frame clones, not every one. The sample lists approximately 110,000 clones, roughly 91% occurring once. The germline gives CDR1 KGHSH, CDR2 LQKENI. The CDR3 extends over 15 amino acids. V was cut by 1 base and J by 3 bases, with 9 bases left in between. Healthy donors had no documented immune events, such as infections, while sampled. This entry belongs to a study of identifying expanded T cells in peripheral blood. Study-wide results and limits: Over about two and four weeks, about 15 and 18 clones changed, versus approximately 1.2 between replicates. Clone count variance between approximately two-week samples rose with total template count.

V usage is TRBV18 and J usage is TRBJ2-2; D is undetermined. The clonotype was recovered from a person between 18 and 75 years old in good health. Sequencing used blood. The CDR3 reads CASSPRQADTGELFF. DNA for the CDR3: TGTGCCAGCTCACCACGGCAGGCGGACACCGGGGAGCTGTTTTTT.